The rows below give T cell receptor beta chains drawn from one sample of a study of human T cells and chemical hapten exposure. In TCRdb, the RACE reads were re-called with MiXCR into one record per CDR3 protein. The data hold 140,000 or so distinct CDR3 sequences, with over 9.5% observed a single time. This specimen consisted of whole blood, obtained in connection with sensitization to the hapten diphenylcyclopropenone (DPC). These receptors were collected from a woman aged 45-60 years with alopecia areata. Some clones in this sample may be carry-over from other donors' samples. CDR3s include the opening cysteine and the closing phenylalanine or tryptophan. A D gene is named only where the DNA matches it firmly. Size values are once, few and many counts, or a class for expanded clones, and some rows have none.

D gene	clone size	V gene	J gene	CDR3 protein	CDR3 DNA
-	-	TRBV11-3	TRBJ2-1	CASSLNWYYNEQFF	TGTGCCAGCAGCTTAAACTGGTACTACAATGAGCAGTTCTTC
-	many	TRBV29-1	TRBJ2-2	CSVSLGGTGELFF	TGCAGCGTCTCACTCGGAGGGACCGGGGAGCTGTTTTTT
TRBD2	-	TRBV20-1	TRBJ2-3	CSAISGTSLSTDTQYF	TGCAGTGCTATAAGCGGGACTAGCTTATCCACAGATACGCAGTATTTT
TRBD2	many	TRBV29-1	TRBJ2-1	CSGNSGSNEQFF	TGCAGCGGGAATAGCGGGAGCAATGAGCAGTTCTTC
TRBD2	many	TRBV7-2	TRBJ2-7	CASSSGLAGEQYF	TGTGCCAGCAGTTCGGGACTAGCGGGAGAGCAGTACTTC
-	-	TRBV7-2	TRBJ2-7	CASSLAITGRGGEQYF	TGTGCCAGCAGCTTAGCAATTACGGGCCGAGGGGGCGAGCAGTACTTC
-	few	TRBV29-1	TRBJ1-5	CSVAGGVGQPQHF	TGCAGCGTTGCCGGAGGAGTCGGTCAGCCCCAGCATTTT
-	few	TRBV30	TRBJ2-3	CAWSVSLRDTQYF	TGTGCCTGGAGTGTCAGTCTCAGAGATACGCAGTATTTT
-	-	TRBV24-1	TRBJ2-7	CATSDERTNYEQYF	TGTGCCACCAGTGATGAGAGGACGAACTACGAGCAGTACTTC
TRBD2	many	TRBV7-9	TRBJ2-1	CASSLALAGGPGEQFF	TGTGCCAGCAGCTTAGCGCTGGCGGGAGGGCCAGGTGAGCAGTTCTTC
-	many	TRBV6-2/TRBV6-3	TRBJ2-3	CASSYPPPSFRNTDTQYF	TGTGCCAGCAGTTATCCCCCCCCCTCCTTCCGGAACACAGATACGCAGTATTTT
-	-	TRBV7-9	TRBJ2-3	CASSSRDDTDTQYF	TGTGCCAGCAGCTCCCGGGACGACACAGATACGCAGTATTTT
TRBD2	few	TRBV29-1	TRBJ2-7	CSAASGTNYEQYF	TGCAGCGCCGCAAGCGGGACCAACTACGAGCAGTACTTC
-	few	TRBV7-3	TRBJ2-5	CASSDRAGETQYF	TGTGCCAGCAGCGACCGGGCGGGAGAGACCCAGTACTTC
-	-	TRBV6-6	TRBJ1-5	CASSYGSGHLDQPQHF	TGTGCCAGCAGTTACGGGTCGGGACACCTCGATCAGCCCCAGCATTTT
TRBD2	-	TRBV28	TRBJ2-1	CASTRTSGGNEQFF	TGTGCCAGCACTAGGACTAGCGGGGGCAATGAGCAGTTCTTC
TRBD2	-	TRBV6-2/TRBV6-3	TRBJ2-7	CASGLAGSYEQYF	TGTGCCAGCGGACTAGCGGGAAGTTACGAGCAGTACTTC
-	-	TRBV30	TRBJ2-2	CAWRRHGGTGELFF	TGTGCCTGGAGAAGGCATGGCGGGACCGGGGAGCTGTTTTTT
-	few	TRBV14	TRBJ2-1	CASSQERLDFGNEQFF	TGTGCCAGCAGCCAAGAGAGACTAGACTTCGGGAATGAGCAGTTCTTC
TRBD1	many	TRBV27	TRBJ1-2	CASRQTGGAGYGYTF	TGTGCCAGCAGACAAACAGGGGGCGCCGGCTATGGCTACACCTTC
-	-	TRBV27	TRBJ2-4	CASSSEGRTNIQYF	TGTGCCAGCAGTTCGGAGGGGCGGACGAACATTCAGTACTTC
-	-	TRBV6-5	TRBJ2-5	CASSPTRANQETQYF	TGTGCCAGCAGCCCCACAAGGGCCAACCAAGAGACCCAGTACTTC
-	many	TRBV20-1	TRBJ1-2	CSARAFGYTF	TGCAGTGCTAGAGCCTTCGGCTACACCTTC
-	many	TRBV28	TRBJ1-4	CASRIRGGELFF	TGTGCCAGCAGAATAAGGGGAGGGGAACTGTTTTTT
-	few	TRBV12-3/TRBV12-4	TRBJ1-1	CASSGSSNTEAFF	TGTGCCAGCAGCGGGAGTTCGAACACTGAAGCTTTCTTT
-	few	TRBV5-1	TRBJ2-7	CASSSLDRLPYEQYF	TGCGCCAGCAGCTCCTTGGACAGACTTCCCTACGAGCAGTACTTC
-	-	TRBV7-9	TRBJ2-7	CASSSGRYGRGEQYF	TGTGCCAGCAGCTCGGGCCGGTACGGGCGAGGAGAGCAGTACTTC
TRBD2	few	TRBV18	TRBJ2-1	CASSPSAGGAYNEQFF	TGTGCCAGCTCACCATCTGCGGGAGGGGCCTACAATGAGCAGTTCTTC
-	-	TRBV11-2	TRBJ1-4	CASSFRTRDIVF	TGTGCCAGCAGCTTTCGGACTAGAGACATAGTTTTT
-	few	TRBV7-9	TRBJ2-1	CASSSPGTRNNEQFF	TGTGCCAGCAGCTCCCCCGGGACTCGGAATAATGAGCAGTTCTTC
TRBD2	-	TRBV29-1	TRBJ2-1	CSVARGGRANEQFF	TGCAGCGTTGCCCGAGGCGGGAGAGCGAATGAGCAGTTCTTC
-	few	TRBV20-1	TRBJ1-2	CSARGSYGYTF	TGCAGTGCTAGGGGGTCCTATGGCTACACCTTC
-	once	TRBV15	TRBJ1-5	CATSRDVNQPQHF	TGTGCCACCAGCAGAGATGTCAATCAGCCCCAGCATTTT
TRBD1	-	TRBV27	TRBJ2-2	CASSSDRGRGTGELFF	TGTGCCAGCAGTTCCGACAGGGGGCGCGGCACCGGGGAGCTGTTTTTT
TRBD2	few	TRBV4-3	TRBJ2-1	CASSQGWTSTSGSGPYNEQFF	TGCGCCAGCAGCCAAGGATGGACGTCGACTAGCGGGAGTGGGCCCTACAATGAGCAGTTCTTC
TRBD2	few	TRBV25-1	TRBJ2-4	CASSEFVAGIQNIQYF	TGTGCCAGCAGTGAATTCGTAGCGGGAATCCAAAACATTCAGTACTTC
TRBD2	many	TRBV6-2/TRBV6-3	TRBJ2-7	CASSPGRVYEQYF	TGTGCCAGCAGCCCCGGGAGGGTCTACGAGCAGTACTTC
-	many	TRBV7-6	TRBJ2-2	CASSSKTGTGELFF	TGTGCCAGCAGCTCAAAGACAGGAACCGGGGAGCTGTTTTTT
TRBD1	few	TRBV12-3/TRBV12-4	TRBJ2-5	CASTFLTGGETQYF	TGTGCCAGCACCTTCCTCACAGGGGGCGAGACCCAGTACTTC
-	many	TRBV18	TRBJ2-3	CASSPTTDTQYF	TGTGCCAGCTCACCAACTACGGATACGCAGTATTTT
-	-	TRBV18	TRBJ1-1	CASSPTGLNTEAFF	TGTGCCAGCTCACCAACAGGGTTGAACACTGAAGCTTTCTTT
TRBD2	many	TRBV13	TRBJ2-7	CASSLRSSGREKESYEQYF	TGTGCCAGCAGCTTACGGTCTAGCGGGAGGGAAAAAGAGTCCTACGAGCAGTACTTC
-	-	TRBV6-5	TRBJ2-7	CASSLERGQHYEQYF	TGTGCCAGCAGTTTGGAACGGGGACAACATTACGAGCAGTACTTC
-	-	TRBV7-9	TRBJ2-2	CASSFLYGRENTGELFF	TGTGCCAGCAGCTTCCTCTATGGGCGGGAGAACACCGGGGAGCTGTTTTTT
TRBD1	many	TRBV6-5	TRBJ2-3	CASRGGAEYTQYF	TGTGCCAGCAGAGGGGGCGCGGAATATACGCAGTATTTT
-	many	TRBV20-1	TRBJ1-5	CSASGGRRTNQPQHF	TGCAGTGCTAGCGGGGGGAGAAGAACCAATCAGCCCCAGCATTTT